This entry concerns a single T cell receptor beta chain. The sample originates from a study of blood T cell repertoires in COVID-19. Across the study: The samples span acute and convalescent COVID-19 from the United States, Italy and Spain. T cells, B-cell-depleted T cells, or PBMCs provided the cDNA or gDNA that served as material.

In the original processing: It was from reference gene primer amplification that nucleated cell counts were estimated. Clones were read by immunoSEQ multiplex PCR, and TCRdb kept only the in-frame ones, dropping some. V and J calls and clone size are as listed in that table; D and trimming were resolved from the DNA. The data show about 99,000 clones, with approximately 80% seen just once and approximately 3.5% held by the top ten. The germline CDR1 and CDR2 sequences are LNHDA and SQIVND (reference sequence). V gave up 3 bases and J gave up 1 base; unmatched junction bases: 9. This CDR3 contains 17 residues.

The chain joins TRBV19 to TRBJ2-3; 8 bases fit TRBD2. The clonotype comes from an elderly woman with active or convalescent COVID-19. Sample: peripheral blood. The CDR3 DNA sequence: TGTGCCAGTAGTATCCCCGGGACTAGGGCCGGCACAGATACGCAGTATTTT. Its translation is CASSIPGTRAGTDTQYF.